This passage covers 25 T cell receptor beta chains from one sample sequenced in a study of T cell repertoires in cytomegalovirus infection. Their specific antigens are unknown. TCRdb reanalysed the reads using MiXCR and keeps one entry per CDR3 protein. The sample includes about 150,000 distinct CDR3 sequences, 30% to 40% seen only once; the top ten take around 50%. Sample: CD8+ T cells from cultured PBMCs, taken from culture after CMV antigen stimulation. These receptors all come from a human donor in good health (CMV status not recorded). Some clones in this sample may be carry-over from other donors' samples.

This clonotype was counted only a few times. The chain uses TRBV7-2 and TRBJ2-7, with 11 bases fitting TRBD2. V lost 3 bases and J lost 2; bases outside the gene matches: 9. This CDR3 has 17 amino acids. Per the germline V gene, CDR1 is SGHTA and CDR2 is FQGNSA. The CDR3 protein is CASSLVVAGGSPYEQYF. As DNA, the CDR3 is TGTGCCAGCAGCTTGGTAGTAGCGGGGGGGTCCCCCTACGAGCAGTACTTC.

This sequence joins TRBV6-1 and TRBJ1-1; D is possibly TRBD1 (5 bases). The germline gives CDR1 MNHNS, CDR2 SASEGT. V was shortened by 4 bases and J by 7 bases, with 7 bases between the two germline ends. The CDR3 loop spans 11 amino acids. Here the CDR3 reads CASSVGGEAFF. The CDR3 DNA reads as TGTGCCAGCAGTGTCGGGGGTGAAGCTTTCTTT.

The rearrangement links TRBV7-9 to TRBJ1-2, with a tentative D call TRBD1 (5 bases). Germline values: CDR1 SEHNR, CDR2 FQNEAQ (reference sequence). This CDR3 is 15 amino acids long. The V gene lost 4 bases and the J gene lost 0 bases, with 12 bases spanning the gap. This CDR3 reads CASSSAGGANYGYTF. The CDR3 DNA reads as TGTGCCAGCAGCTCAGCGGGGGGAGCTAACTATGGCTACACCTTC.

The chain links TRBV27 to TRBJ2-1; 10 bases are shared with TRBD2. Trimming cost V 0 bases and J 9 bases; bases outside gene matches: 14. The V gene's germline CDR1 is MNHEY and CDR2 SMNVEV (reference sequence). CDR3 length equals 18 residues. For the CDR3, the DNA is TGTGCCAGCAGTTTATCGCCCCCGGGACTAGCGATCGAGGGTGAGCAGTTCTTC. Its translation: CASSLSPPGLAIEGEQFF.

In this sample, this clonotype turned up many times. The CDR3 sequence: CASSEGWGWKNTEAFF. DNA for the CDR3: TGTGCCAGCAGTGAAGGTTGGGGTTGGAAGAACACTGAAGCTTTCTTT. This sequence joins TRBV6-1 and TRBJ1-1; D unresolved. With 1 base removed from V and 1 base from J, the gap between germline ends came to 13 bases. This CDR3 has 16 amino acids. From germline, CDR1 is MNHNS and CDR2 SASEGT.

The CDR3 is CASSQVGQPNEKLFF. For the CDR3, the DNA is TGCGCCAGCAGCCAGGTGGGACAGCCTAATGAAAAACTGTTTTTT. The rearrangement links TRBV4-1 to TRBJ1-4, with 7 bases fitting TRBD1. V lost 3 bases, J lost 3 bases, and 4 bases stayed unmatched. CDR1 MGHRA and CDR2 YSYEKL come from the germline V gene. This CDR3 is 15 amino acids long.

The chain carries TRBV7-2 and TRBJ2-1; D may be TRBD2 (5 bases). Deletions cut 5 bases from V and 7 bases from J, with 18 bases between. The CDR3 loop spans 15 amino acids. Germline values: CDR1 SGHTA, CDR2 FQGNSA. The chain's CDR3 is CASSPQDGERNEQFF. CDR3 nucleotide sequence: TGTGCCAGCAGCCCGCAGGACGGGGAAAGGAATGAGCAGTTCTTC.

This chain connects TRBV7-2 to TRBJ1-6, with a possible D match to TRBD1 (6 bases). Germline assignment: CDR1 SGHTA and CDR2 FQGNSA. This CDR3 comprises 14 residues. V was cut by 1 base and J by 13 bases, with 14 bases left in between. The CDR3 sequence is CASSLVRGGAPLHF. CDR3 coding DNA: TGTGCCAGCAGCTTAGTACGTGGGGGGGCCCCCCTCCACTTT.

This clonotype was seen a few times. The chain recombines TRBV7-8 with TRBJ2-7; weak D call: TRBD1 (5 bases). This CDR3 is built from 15 residues. Trimming shortened V by 6 bases and J by 3 bases, and 18 bases separated the two germline ends. Germline V gene data show CDR1 as SGHVS and CDR2 as FQNEAQ. This chain's CDR3 is CASRPGPGIVYEQYF. The CDR3 DNA sequence: TGTGCCAGCAGGCCCGGCCCAGGGATAGTCTACGAGCAGTACTTC. Combining the CDR3 with reference TRBV7-8 and TRBJ2-7 gives the whole variable domain GAGVSQSPRYKVAKRGQDVALRCDPISGHVSLFWYQQALGQGPEFLTYFQNEAQLDKSGLPSDRFFAERPEGSVSTLKIQRTQQEDSAVYLCASRPGPGIVYEQYFGPGTRLTVT.

This clonotype has at least ten counts. The rearrangement links TRBV11-1 to TRBJ1-1; 9 nucleotides agree with TRBD1. CDR3 length: 17 residues. V was clipped by 5 bases and J by 0 bases; unmatched bases: 10. Germline CDR1 reads SGHAT; CDR2 reads FQDESV (reference sequence). The CDR3, as DNA: TGTGCCAGCAGCGGAGACAGGGGGACAGGCATGAACACTGAAGCTTTCTTT. Its translation: CASSGDRGTGMNTEAFF.

This clonotype was counted a single time. The J gene is TRBJ2-7, the V gene TRBV7-6, with D uncertain. CDR1 and CDR2 from the germline V gene are SGHVS and FNYEAQ. This CDR3 has 14 amino acids. V lost 5 bases and J 1 base, leaving 12 bases between the germline ends. Here the CDR3 reads CASSLRTASYEQYF. CDR3 nucleotide sequence: TGTGCCAGCAGCCTCCGAACAGCTTCCTACGAGCAGTACTTC. Combining the CDR3 with reference TRBV7-6 and TRBJ2-7 gives the whole variable domain GAGVSQSPRYKVTKRGQDVALRCDPISGHVSLYWYRQALGQGPEFLTYFNYEAQQDKSGLPNDRFSAERPEGSISTLTIQRTEQRDSAMYRCASSLRTASYEQYFGPGTRLTVT.

The gene calls are TRBV7-2 and TRBJ2-2; 7 bases map to TRBD1. The CDR3 is 15 residues long. Germline-derived CDR1 and CDR2 are SGHTA and FQGNSA. Trimming at V came to 4 bases and at J to 4 bases, leaving 6 bases not matched to a gene. CDR3 residues: CASSSRQGPTGELFF. The CDR3 coding sequence is TGTGCCAGCAGCTCACGACAGGGCCCCACCGGGGAGCTGTTTTTT.

The CDR3 DNA follows: TGCAGTGCTAGAGTTGAGGGGCGCCAGAAGTCAACTAATGAAAAACTGTTTTTT. Encoded protein: CSARVEGRQKSTNEKLFF. The chain joins TRBV20-1 to TRBJ1-4, with a weak D call TRBD1 (5 bases). The V end lost 1 base, the J end lost 0 bases, and 18 bases lay between the germline ends. This CDR3 region has 18 residues. Germline V gives CDR1 DFQATT, CDR2 SNEGSKA (reference sequence).

This clonotype has at least ten counts. The chain has TRBV12-3 or TRBV12-4 and TRBJ1-5; no firm D call. The CDR3 covers 14 residues. Between the trimmed V and J ends, which lost 6 bases and 3 bases, there was a span of 12 bases. The CDR3, as DNA: TGTGCCAGCAGGAGCGGCAGCAACAATCAGCCCCAGCATTTT. Protein product: CASRSGSNNQPQHF.

The chain carries TRBV23-1 and TRBJ2-7, with D perhaps being TRBD1 or TRBD2 (5 bases each). TRBV23-1 falls under the ORF class, with uncertain function. This CDR3 is built from 15 residues. The germline V and J ends were trimmed by 5 bases and 4 bases, with 18 bases remaining between them. CDR3 sequence (DNA): TGCGCCAGCAGTTTCAACTGGGACGTTGGTTACGAGCAGTACTTC. Translated, it gives CASSFNWDVGYEQYF.

The sample holds many counts of this clonotype. The chain has TRBV7-4 and TRBJ2-5, with 10 bases aligning to TRBD1. The V and J ends lost 5 bases and 1 base, in that order; junction bases with no gene match: 7. CDR3 length equals 16 residues. Germline-derived CDR1 and CDR2 are SGHVT and SQSDAQ. The CDR3 sequence: CASSNRDRGLQETQYF. The DNA for the CDR3 is TGTGCCAGCAGCAACAGGGACAGGGGTCTCCAAGAGACCCAGTACTTC.

This chain's CDR3 is CASIQAGGGWDNQPQHF. The CDR3 DNA is TGTGCCAGCATCCAAGCTGGAGGGGGCTGGGACAATCAGCCCCAGCATTTT. This sequence joins TRBV11-3 and TRBJ1-5, with TRBD1 matching 7 bases. V was pared by 7 bases and J by 3 bases, with 15 bases of the junction left unmatched. CDR3 size: 17 residues. Per germline, CDR1 SGHNT and CDR2 YENEEA.

The table lists this clonotype with a few counts. The chain carries TRBV7-2 and TRBJ1-4, with 9 positions matching TRBD1. This CDR3 is built from 14 residues. V shed 3 bases, J shed 4 bases, and the junction held 0 bases outside the gene matches. The germline CDR1 and CDR2 sequences are SGHTA and FQGNSA. DNA for the CDR3: TGTGCCAGCAGCTTGGACAGGGGTAATGAAAAACTGTTTTTT. Translated: CASSLDRGNEKLFF.

V and J are TRBV11-3 and TRBJ2-1; either TRBD1 or TRBD2 may fit D (6 bases each). There are 12 residues in the CDR3. Germline assignment: CDR1 SGHNT and CDR2 YENEEA. V dropped 1 base and J dropped 14 bases, with 12 bases sitting between them. The CDR3 nucleotides read TGTGCCAGCAGCTTAGGCGGGACAAAAAAGTTCTTC. Residues: CASSLGGTKKFF.

This clonotype was detected only a few times. V is TRBV27 and J is TRBJ1-1; 12 nucleotides align to TRBD1. Trimming at V came to 0 bases and at J to 4 bases, leaving 9 bases not matched to a gene. From germline, CDR1 is MNHEY and CDR2 SMNVEV (reference sequence). There are 18 residues in the CDR3. The chain's CDR3 is CASSLSGTGGAQVTEAFF. The CDR3 DNA follows: TGTGCCAGCAGTTTATCTGGGACAGGGGGCGCCCAGGTCACTGAAGCTTTCTTT.

This clonotype has ten or more counts. This rearrangement joins TRBV7-6 to TRBJ2-7; TRBD1 matches at 10 bases. V shed 3 bases and J 2 bases; nucleotides not matched to a gene: 7. The CDR3 has 16 amino acids. CDR1 is SGHVS, CDR2 FNYEAQ, per germline. CDR3 nucleotide sequence: TGTGCCAGCAGCTTGGCGACAGGGGGCAGTACCTACGAGCAGTACTTC. This codes for CASSLATGGSTYEQYF.

This clonotype was seen only once. Because the CDR3 is missing its conserved closing phenylalanine or tryptophan, this is likely a read error. CDR3 region: CASSLAGTGVPFTDSPLHL. The CDR3 DNA reads TGTGCCAGCAGCTTAGCCGGGACAGGGGTCCCCTTTACGGATTCACCCCTCCACTTG. This chain links TRBV7-2 with TRBJ1-6; 10 bases fit TRBD1. The CDR3 covers 19 residues. Trimming cost V 0 bases and J 8 bases; bases outside gene matches: 13. From germline, CDR1 is SGHTA and CDR2 FQGNSA.

This clonotype came up a few times. The chain links TRBV7-3 to TRBJ1-5; 12 nucleotides agree with TRBD1. CDR1 is SGHTA, CDR2 FQGTGA, per germline. The trim removed 5 bases at V and 6 bases at J, leaving 8 bases unmatched. The CDR3 extends over 16 amino acids. The CDR3 sequence is CASSTLGQGAIQPQHF. CDR3 coding DNA: TGTGCCAGCAGCACACTGGGACAGGGGGCGATTCAGCCCCAGCATTTT. Full variable domain (rest looked up from reference TRBV7-3 and TRBJ1-5): GAGVSQTPSNKVTEKGKYVELRCDPISGHTALYWYRQSLGQGPEFLIYFQGTGAADDSGLPNDRFFAVRPEGSVSTLKIQRTERGDSAVYLCASSTLGQGAIQPQHFGDGTRLSIL.

As for this clonotype: This may be a read error: a much more frequent sequence differs by one nucleotide. The rearrangement uses TRBV27 and TRBJ2-7; TRBD1 matches at 8 bases. This CDR3 spans 13 amino acids. V shed 5 bases and J 2 bases; nucleotides not matched to a gene: 2. CDR1 is MNHEY, CDR2 SMNVEV, per germline (reference sequence). This CDR3 is CASSRTGTYEQYF. As DNA, the CDR3 is TGTGCCAGCAGTCGGACAGGGACCTACGAGCAGTACTTC.

The chain couples TRBV20-1 to TRBJ1-2; a possible D gene is TRBD1 (5 bases). CDR1 and CDR2 (germline): DFQATT, SNEGSKA (reference sequence). The CDR3 spans 15 residues. Deletions cut 8 bases from V and 4 bases from J, with 23 bases between. CDR3 protein: CSSKSRQLDGYGYTF. The CDR3, as DNA: TGCAGTTCAAAGTCCCGACAGTTAGATGGCTATGGCTACACCTTC.